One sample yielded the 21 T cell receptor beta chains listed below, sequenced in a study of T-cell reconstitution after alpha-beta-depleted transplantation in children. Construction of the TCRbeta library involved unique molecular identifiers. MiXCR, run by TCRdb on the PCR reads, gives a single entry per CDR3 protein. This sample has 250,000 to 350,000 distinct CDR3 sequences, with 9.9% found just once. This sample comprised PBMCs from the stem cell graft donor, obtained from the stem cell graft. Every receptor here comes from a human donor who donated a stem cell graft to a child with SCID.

The CDR3 reads CAISTRYEQYF. CDR3 DNA sequence: TGTGCCATCAGCACCCGATACGAGCAGTACTTC. The rearrangement joins TRBV10-3 to TRBJ2-7; D ambiguous. Trimming shortened V by 6 bases and J by 4 bases, and 7 bases separated the two germline ends. Looked up from germline, CDR1 is ENHRY and CDR2 is SYGVKD. The CDR3 totals 11 residues.

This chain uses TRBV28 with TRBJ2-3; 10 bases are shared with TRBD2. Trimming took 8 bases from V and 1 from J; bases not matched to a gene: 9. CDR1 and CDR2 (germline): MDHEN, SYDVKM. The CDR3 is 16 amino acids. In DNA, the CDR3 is TGTGCCAGCCGAGCCCTGCTAGCGGGGGGCACAGATACGCAGTATTTT. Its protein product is CASRALLAGGTDTQYF.

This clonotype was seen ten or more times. The CDR3 loop is CASQRGINTGELFF. DNA for the CDR3: TGCGCCAGCCAGCGAGGGATAAACACCGGGGAGCTGTTTTTT. This sequence joins TRBV4-1 and TRBJ2-2; a weak D match, TRBD2 (5 bases). Trimming took 8 bases from V and 2 from J, leaving 12 bases between them. The CDR3 runs 14 residues. Germline V lookup: CDR1 MGHRA, CDR2 YSYEKL.

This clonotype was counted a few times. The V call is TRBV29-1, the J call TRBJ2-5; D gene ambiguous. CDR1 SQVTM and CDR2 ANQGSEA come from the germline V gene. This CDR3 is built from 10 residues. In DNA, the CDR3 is TGCAGGGACGGACAAGAGACCCAGTACTTC. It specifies CRDGQETQYF. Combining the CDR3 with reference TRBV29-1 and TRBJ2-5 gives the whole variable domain SAVISQKPSRDICQRGTSLTIQCQVDSQVTMMFWYRQQPGQSLTLIATANQGSEATYESGFVIDKFPISRPNLTFSTLTVSNMSPEDSSIYLCRDGQETQYFGPGTRLLVL.

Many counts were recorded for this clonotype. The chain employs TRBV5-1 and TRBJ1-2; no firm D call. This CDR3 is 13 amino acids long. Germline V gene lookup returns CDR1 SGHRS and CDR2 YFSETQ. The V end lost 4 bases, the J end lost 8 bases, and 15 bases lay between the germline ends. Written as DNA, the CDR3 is TGCGCCAGCAGCACGGGATCTTACGGAGGCTACACCTTC. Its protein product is CASSTGSYGGYTF.

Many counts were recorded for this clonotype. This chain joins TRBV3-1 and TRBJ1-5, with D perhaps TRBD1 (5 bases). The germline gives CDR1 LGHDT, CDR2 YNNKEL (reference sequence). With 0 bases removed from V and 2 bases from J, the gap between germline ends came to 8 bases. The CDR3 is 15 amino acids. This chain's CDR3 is CASSQDWGGNQPQHF. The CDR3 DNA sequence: TGTGCCAGCAGCCAAGACTGGGGGGGCAATCAGCCCCAGCATTTT.

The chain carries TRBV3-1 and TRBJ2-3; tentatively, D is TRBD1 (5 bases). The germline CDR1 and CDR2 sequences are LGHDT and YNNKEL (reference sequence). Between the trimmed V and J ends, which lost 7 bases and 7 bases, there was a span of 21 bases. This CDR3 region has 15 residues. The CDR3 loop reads CASTKQGTWTHTQYF. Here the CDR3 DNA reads TGTGCCAGCACCAAGCAGGGTACTTGGACACATACGCAGTATTTT.

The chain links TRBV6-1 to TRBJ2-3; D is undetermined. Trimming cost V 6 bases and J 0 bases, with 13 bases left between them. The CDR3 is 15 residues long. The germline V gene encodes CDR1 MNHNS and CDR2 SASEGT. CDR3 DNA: TGTGCCAGCAGGTTCCATGGGCGAAGCACAGATACGCAGTATTTT. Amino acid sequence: CASRFHGRSTDTQYF.

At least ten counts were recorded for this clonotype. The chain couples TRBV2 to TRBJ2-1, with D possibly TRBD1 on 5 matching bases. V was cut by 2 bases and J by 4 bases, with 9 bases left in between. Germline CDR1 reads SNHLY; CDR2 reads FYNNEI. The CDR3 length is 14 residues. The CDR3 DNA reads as TGTGCCAGCAGTGAATTAGGACAATACAATGAGCAGTTCTTC. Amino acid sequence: CASSELGQYNEQFF.

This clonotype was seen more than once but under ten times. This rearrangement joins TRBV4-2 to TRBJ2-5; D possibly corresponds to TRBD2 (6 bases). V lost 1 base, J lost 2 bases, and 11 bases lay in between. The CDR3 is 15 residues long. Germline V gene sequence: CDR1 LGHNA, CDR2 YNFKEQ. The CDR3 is CASSQAGGAQETQYF. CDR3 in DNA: TGTGCCAGCAGCCAAGCTGGCGGGGCACAAGAGACCCAGTACTTC.

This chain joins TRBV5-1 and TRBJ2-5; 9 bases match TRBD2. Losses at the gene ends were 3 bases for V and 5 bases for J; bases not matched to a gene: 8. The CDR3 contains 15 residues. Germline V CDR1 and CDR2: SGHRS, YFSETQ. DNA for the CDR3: TGCGCCAGCAGCTCCGGACGCGGGGGGGAGGAGACCCAGTACTTC. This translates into CASSSGRGGEETQYF.

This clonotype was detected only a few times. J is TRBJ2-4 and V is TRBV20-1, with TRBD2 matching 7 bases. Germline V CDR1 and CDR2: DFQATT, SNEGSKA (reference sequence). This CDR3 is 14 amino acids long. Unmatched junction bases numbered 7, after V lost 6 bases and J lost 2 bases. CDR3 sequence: CSAGAGVTKNIQYF. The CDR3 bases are TGCAGTGCGGGTGCGGGGGTGACCAAAAACATTCAGTACTTC.

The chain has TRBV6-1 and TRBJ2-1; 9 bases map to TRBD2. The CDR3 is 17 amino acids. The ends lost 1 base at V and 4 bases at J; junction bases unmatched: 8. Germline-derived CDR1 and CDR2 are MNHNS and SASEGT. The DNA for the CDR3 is TGTGCCAGCAGTGAAGGGGCGGCGGGGGGGACTTACAATGAGCAGTTCTTC. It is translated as CASSEGAAGGTYNEQFF.

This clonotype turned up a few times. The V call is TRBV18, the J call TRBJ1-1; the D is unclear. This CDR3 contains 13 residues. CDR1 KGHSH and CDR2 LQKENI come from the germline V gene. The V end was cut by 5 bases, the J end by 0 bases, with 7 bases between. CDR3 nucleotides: TGTGCCAGCTCAATGAAAATGAACACTGAAGCTTTCTTT. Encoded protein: CASSMKMNTEAFF.

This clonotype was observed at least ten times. The CDR3 reads CSARDGIKLAKNIQYF. In nucleotides, the CDR3 is TGCAGTGCTAGAGATGGGATCAAGCTAGCCAAAAACATTCAGTACTTC. The chain is built from TRBV20-1 and TRBJ2-4; D remains ambiguous. V lost 0 bases and J 0 bases, leaving 12 bases between the germline ends. This CDR3 comprises 16 residues. Germline lookup yields CDR1 DFQATT and CDR2 SNEGSKA (reference sequence).

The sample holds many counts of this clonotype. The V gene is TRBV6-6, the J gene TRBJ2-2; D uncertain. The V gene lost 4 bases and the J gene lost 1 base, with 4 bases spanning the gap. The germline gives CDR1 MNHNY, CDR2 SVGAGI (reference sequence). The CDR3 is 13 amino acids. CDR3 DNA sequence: TGTGCCAGCAGTTCCCTGAACACCGGGGAGCTGTTTTTT. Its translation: CASSSLNTGELFF.

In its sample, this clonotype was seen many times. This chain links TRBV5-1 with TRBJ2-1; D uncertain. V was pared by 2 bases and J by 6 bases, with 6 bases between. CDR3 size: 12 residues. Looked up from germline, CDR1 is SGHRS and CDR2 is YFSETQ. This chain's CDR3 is CASSFIGNEQFF. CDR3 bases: TGCGCCAGCAGCTTCATAGGCAATGAGCAGTTCTTC.

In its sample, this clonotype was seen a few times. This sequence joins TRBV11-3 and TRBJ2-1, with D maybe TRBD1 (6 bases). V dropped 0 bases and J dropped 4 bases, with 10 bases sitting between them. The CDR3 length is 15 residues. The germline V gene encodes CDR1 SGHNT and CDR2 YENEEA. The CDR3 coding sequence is TGTGCCAGCAGCTTAGAATCAGGGGTGTACAATGAGCAGTTCTTC. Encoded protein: CASSLESGVYNEQFF.

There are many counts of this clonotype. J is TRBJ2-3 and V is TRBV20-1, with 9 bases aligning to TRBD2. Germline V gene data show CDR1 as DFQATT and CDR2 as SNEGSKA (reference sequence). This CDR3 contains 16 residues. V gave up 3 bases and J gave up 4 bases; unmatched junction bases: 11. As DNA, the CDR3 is TGCAGTGCTAGTGCGGGCAGCGGGGGGAGGGCAGATACGCAGTATTTT. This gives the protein CSASAGSGGRADTQYF.

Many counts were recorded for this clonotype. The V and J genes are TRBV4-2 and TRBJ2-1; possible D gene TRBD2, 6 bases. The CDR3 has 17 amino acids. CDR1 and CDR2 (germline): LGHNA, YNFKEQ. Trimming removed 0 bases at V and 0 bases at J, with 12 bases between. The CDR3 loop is CASSQDRGGTSYNEQFF. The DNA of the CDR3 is TGTGCCAGCAGCCAAGATAGGGGCGGGACCTCCTACAATGAGCAGTTCTTC.

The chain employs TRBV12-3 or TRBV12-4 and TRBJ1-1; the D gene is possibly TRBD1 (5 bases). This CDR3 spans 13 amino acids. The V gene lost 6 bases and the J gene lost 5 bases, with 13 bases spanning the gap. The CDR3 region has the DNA TGTGCCAGCAGCCTCGGGGCGGCAACTGAAGCTTTCTTT. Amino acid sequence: CASSLGAATEAFF.